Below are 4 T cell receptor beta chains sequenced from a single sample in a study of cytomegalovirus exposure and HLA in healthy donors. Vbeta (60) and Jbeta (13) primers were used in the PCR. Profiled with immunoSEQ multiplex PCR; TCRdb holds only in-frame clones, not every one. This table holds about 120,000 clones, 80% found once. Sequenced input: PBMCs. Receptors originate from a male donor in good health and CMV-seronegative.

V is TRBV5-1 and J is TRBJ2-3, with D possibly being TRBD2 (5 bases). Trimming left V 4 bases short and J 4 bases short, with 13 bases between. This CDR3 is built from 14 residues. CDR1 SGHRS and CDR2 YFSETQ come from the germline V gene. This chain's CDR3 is CASSGWETPDTQYF. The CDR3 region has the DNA TGCGCCAGCAGCGGGTGGGAGACCCCAGATACGCAGTATTTT. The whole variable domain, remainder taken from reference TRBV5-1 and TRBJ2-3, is KAGVTQTPRYLIKTRGQQVTLSCSPISGHRSVSWYQQTPGQGLQFLFEYFSETQRNKGNFPGRFSGRQFSNSRSEMNVSTLELGDSALYLCASSGWETPDTQYFGPGTRLTVL.

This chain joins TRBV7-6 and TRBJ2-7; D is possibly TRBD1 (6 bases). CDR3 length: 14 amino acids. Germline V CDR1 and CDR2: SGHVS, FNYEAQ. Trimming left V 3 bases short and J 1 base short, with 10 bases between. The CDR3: CASSFKQGSYEQYF. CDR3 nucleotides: TGTGCCAGCAGCTTTAAACAGGGATCCTACGAGCAGTACTTC.

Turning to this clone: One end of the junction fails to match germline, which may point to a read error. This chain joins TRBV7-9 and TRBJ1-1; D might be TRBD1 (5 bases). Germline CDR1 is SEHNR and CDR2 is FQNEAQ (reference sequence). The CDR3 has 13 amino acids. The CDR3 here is CSSSLGGGAEAFF. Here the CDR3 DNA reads TGTTCCAGCAGCTTGGGTGGGGGGGCTGAAGCTTTCTTT.

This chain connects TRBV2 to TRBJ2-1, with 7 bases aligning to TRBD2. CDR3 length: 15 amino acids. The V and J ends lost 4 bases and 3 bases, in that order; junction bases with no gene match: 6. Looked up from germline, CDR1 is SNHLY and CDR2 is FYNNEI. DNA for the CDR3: TGTGCCAGCAGTGTTCAAGCGGGGAGCTACAATGAGCAGTTCTTC. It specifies CASSVQAGSYNEQFF.